This T cell receptor beta chain was retrieved from a study of patients and donors after allogeneic stem cell transplantation. J gave up 8 bases and V 7 bases, and 8 bases lay outside the gene matches. The germline V gene encodes CDR1 MNHEY and CDR2 SVGAGI. This CDR3 is 13 amino acids long. TCRdb reprocessed the RT-PCR reads via MiXCR and lists one record per CDR3 protein. The sample includes about 24,000 distinct CDR3 sequences, around 28% of them seen just once. The genes are TRBV6-5 and TRBJ1-1; 9 positions match TRBD1. Sequences were obtained from blood, either unsorted or a sorted T cell fraction (not recorded which). This clonotype originated in a human donor who was either an allogeneic HSCT recipient or a stem cell or donor lymphocyte infusion donor (not recorded which). It is not recorded whose cells these are; they may come from a transplant donor. DNA of the CDR3: TGTGCCAGCATTGACAGGGGGAACCGCGAAGCTTTCTTT. It translates to CASIDRGNREAFF.